Listed below are T cell receptor beta chains from one sample, sequenced in a study of vaccination and CD4 T cells after COVID-19. Via MiXCR, TCRdb re-called the PCR reads, giving one row per CDR3 protein. The sample holds some 11,000 distinct CDR3 sequences, around half seen once. Their cognate antigens are unknown. Input material: CD4+ T cells from blood, cultured in vitro. These receptors were collected from a human donor who had recovered from COVID-19. Both conserved end residues are trimmed from each CDR3. A row's size may be missing; if present it is once, few, many or a size class.

J gene: TRBJ1-1; clone size: -; V gene: TRBV20-1; CDR3 protein: SARMDFRTEAF
J gene: TRBJ2-2; clone size: -; V gene: TRBV7-2; CDR3 protein: ASSLGRLVPWEDGELF
J gene: TRBJ2-5; clone size: -; V gene: TRBV20-1; CDR3 protein: SARLLRYQETQY
J gene: TRBJ2-5; clone size: -; V gene: TRBV5-3; CDR3 protein: ARSLRLAVGAVQY
J gene: TRBJ1-5; clone size: medium-sized; V gene: TRBV28; CDR3 protein: ASRDGNQPQH
J gene: TRBJ2-1; clone size: -; V gene: TRBV2; CDR3 protein: ASSEELAGDNEQF
J gene: TRBJ2-7; clone size: -; V gene: TRBV6-1; CDR3 protein: ASGGSWATGANEQY
J gene: TRBJ1-5; clone size: medium-sized; V gene: TRBV28; CDR3 protein: ASSRINNQPQH
J gene: TRBJ2-7; clone size: -; V gene: TRBV6-1; CDR3 protein: ASSVLTGGLYEQY
J gene: TRBJ1-2; clone size: few; V gene: TRBV28; CDR3 protein: ASSYSQNYGYT
J gene: TRBJ2-3; clone size: -; V gene: TRBV6-2/TRBV6-3; CDR3 protein: ASKGLLGDTQY
J gene: TRBJ2-1; clone size: -; V gene: TRBV6-5; CDR3 protein: ASSYSPQDRGRNEQF
J gene: TRBJ1-2; clone size: -; V gene: TRBV19; CDR3 protein: ASLPGAGYGYT
J gene: TRBJ2-2; clone size: once; V gene: TRBV6-1; CDR3 protein: ASSETGWGTGELF
J gene: TRBJ1-1; clone size: -; V gene: TRBV2; CDR3 protein: ASSTSPQAAQAF
J gene: TRBJ1-3; clone size: -; V gene: TRBV7-2; CDR3 protein: ASSLAWARNTIY
J gene: TRBJ2-3; clone size: -; V gene: TRBV7-2; CDR3 protein: ASSSRVDTQY
J gene: TRBJ1-2; clone size: -; V gene: TRBV10-3; CDR3 protein: AISGQNYGYT
J gene: TRBJ2-1; clone size: few; V gene: TRBV20-1; CDR3 protein: SAIGSGISSYNEQF
J gene: TRBJ2-7; clone size: -; V gene: TRBV6-5; CDR3 protein: ASSYSRGRVEQY
J gene: TRBJ2-1; clone size: -; V gene: TRBV20-1; CDR3 protein: SASVPSGNNNEQF
J gene: TRBJ1-2; clone size: -; V gene: TRBV11-2; CDR3 protein: ASSLLGTGDYGYT
J gene: TRBJ2-3; clone size: -; V gene: TRBV12-3/TRBV12-4; CDR3 protein: ASRLGRAVDTQY
J gene: TRBJ1-5; clone size: medium-sized; V gene: TRBV21-1; CDR3 protein: ASSKLNSGGPQH
J gene: TRBJ1-1; clone size: -; V gene: TRBV6-1; CDR3 protein: ASTRNNMNTEAF
J gene: TRBJ1-2; clone size: -; V gene: TRBV4-2; CDR3 protein: ASSQAVKGNYGYT
J gene: TRBJ1-5; clone size: once; V gene: TRBV7-2; CDR3 protein: ASSRTGDPSRFNQPQH
J gene: TRBJ1-6; clone size: medium-sized; V gene: TRBV7-2; CDR3 protein: ASSPSYLRVPQSPLH
J gene: TRBJ2-5; clone size: -; V gene: TRBV4-1; CDR3 protein: ASSQKGVETQY
J gene: TRBJ1-2; clone size: few; V gene: TRBV27; CDR3 protein: ASSTTGWGGYT
J gene: TRBJ2-2; clone size: -; V gene: TRBV6-1; CDR3 protein: ASRRQGESTGELF
J gene: TRBJ2-7; clone size: few; V gene: TRBV19; CDR3 protein: ASKPTGLGYEQY
J gene: TRBJ2-3; clone size: -; V gene: TRBV5-4; CDR3 protein: ASSLLLPDTQY
J gene: TRBJ2-3; clone size: few; V gene: TRBV20-1; CDR3 protein: SARDLLLGLYTQY
J gene: TRBJ2-1; clone size: -; V gene: TRBV20-1; CDR3 protein: SARGTSGTAREQF
J gene: TRBJ2-4; clone size: -; V gene: TRBV6-1; CDR3 protein: ASSRTNIQY
J gene: TRBJ1-2; clone size: -; V gene: TRBV6-1; CDR3 protein: ASRAAGTGGAKGGYT
J gene: TRBJ1-1; clone size: -; V gene: TRBV19; CDR3 protein: ASSKTPRTEAF